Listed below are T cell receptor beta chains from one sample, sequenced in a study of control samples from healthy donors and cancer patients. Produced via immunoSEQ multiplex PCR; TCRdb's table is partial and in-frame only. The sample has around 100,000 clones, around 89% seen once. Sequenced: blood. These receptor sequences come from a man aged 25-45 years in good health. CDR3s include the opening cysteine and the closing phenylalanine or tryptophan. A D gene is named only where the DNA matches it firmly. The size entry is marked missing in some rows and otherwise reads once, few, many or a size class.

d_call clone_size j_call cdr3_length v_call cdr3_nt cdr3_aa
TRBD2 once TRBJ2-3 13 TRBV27 TGTGCCAGCAGTTGGGCGGGGGTTGATACGCAGTATTTT CASSWAGVDTQYF
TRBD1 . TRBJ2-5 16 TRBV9 TGTGCCACCTTATTACGGAAACAGGGGCCCAAAGAGACCCAGTACTTC CATLLRKQGPKETQYF
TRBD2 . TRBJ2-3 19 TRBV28 TGTGCCAGCAGTTTATGGACTGTCCTAGCGGGGCCGACCACAGATACGCAGTATTTT CASSLWTVLAGPTTDTQYF
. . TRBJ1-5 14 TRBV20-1 TGCAGTGCTAGTCCGGGTCTCATCGTTCAGCCCCAGCATTTT CSASPGLIVQPQHF
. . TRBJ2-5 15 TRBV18 TGTGCCAGCTCACCACCCCAGGGGGGTCGAGAGACCCAGTACTTC CASSPPQGGRETQYF
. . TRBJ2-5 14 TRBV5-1 TGCGCCAGCAGCTTTCCAGGGAGAGGAGAGACCCAGTACTTC CASSFPGRGETQYF
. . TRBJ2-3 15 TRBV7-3 TGTGCCAGCAGCCCTAAAAGGGAGAGCACAGATACGCAGTATTTT CASSPKRESTDTQYF
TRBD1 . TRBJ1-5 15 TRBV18 TGTGCCAGCTCACTTTTGACAGGGGTGGATCAGCCCCAGCATTTT CASSLLTGVDQPQHF
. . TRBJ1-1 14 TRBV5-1 TGCGCCAGCAGGTCCGGGACCACTAACACTGAAGCTTTCTTT CASRSGTTNTEAFF
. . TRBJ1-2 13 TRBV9 TGTGCCAGCAGCGTAGTGTCAGGGAATGGCTACACCTTC CASSVVSGNGYTF
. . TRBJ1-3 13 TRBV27 TGTGCCAGCAGTTTTAATGGGGGAAACACCATATATTTT CASSFNGGNTIYF
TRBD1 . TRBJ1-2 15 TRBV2 TGTGCCAGCACTTCAGGGACAGGGTACAACTATGGCTACACCTTC CASTSGTGYNYGYTF
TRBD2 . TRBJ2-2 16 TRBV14 TGTGCCAGCAGCCACTTAGCGGGAGTGACCACCGGGGAGCTGTTTTTT CASSHLAGVTTGELFF
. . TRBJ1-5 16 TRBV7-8 TGTGCCAGCAGCTTAACTCGGGGGGTTAGCAATCAGCCCCAGCATTTT CASSLTRGVSNQPQHF
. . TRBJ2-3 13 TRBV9 TGTGCCAGCCGACGGGGTAGTGAAGATACGCAGTATTTT CASRRGSEDTQYF
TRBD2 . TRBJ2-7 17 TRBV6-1 TGTGCCAGCAGTGAAGAGATATGGGGCGGGAGGGCCTACGAGCAGTACTTC CASSEEIWGGRAYEQYF
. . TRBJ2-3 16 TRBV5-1 TGCGCCAGCAGCTTCCCCTCATATGGTAGCACAGATACGCAGTATTTT CASSFPSYGSTDTQYF
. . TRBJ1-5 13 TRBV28 TGTGCCAGCAGCGGACAGATACCGCAGCCCCAGCATTTT CASSGQIPQPQHF
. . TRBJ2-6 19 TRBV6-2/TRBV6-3 TGTGCCAGCAGTTACGCCTTAGGTACACCAACCTCTGGGGCCAACGTCCTGACTTTC CASSYALGTPTSGANVLTF
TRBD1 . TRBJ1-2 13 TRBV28 TGTGCCAGCAGTTTGACAGGGAACTATGGCTACACCTTC CASSLTGNYGYTF
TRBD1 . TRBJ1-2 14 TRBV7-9 TGTGCCAGCTCCTCACAGGGGTCTAACTATGGCTACACCTTC CASSSQGSNYGYTF
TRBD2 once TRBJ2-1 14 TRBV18 TGTGCCAGTCAGTTGGCGGGAGGGGTGAATGAGCAGTTCTTC CASQLAGGVNEQFF
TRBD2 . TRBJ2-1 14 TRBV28 TGTGCCAGTACCCGGGGGGGCGGCTACAATGAGCAGTTCTTC CASTRGGGYNEQFF
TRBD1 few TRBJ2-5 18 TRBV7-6 TGTGCCAGCAGCTTAAGGACGACCTCAGGGGGCGGGAAGGAGACCCAGTACTTC CASSLRTTSGGGKETQYF
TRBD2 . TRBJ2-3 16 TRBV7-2 TGTGCCAGCAGCTTATTCTCGCGGGAGAGCACAGATACGCAGTATTTT CASSLFSRESTDTQYF
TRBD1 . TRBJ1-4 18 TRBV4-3 TGCGCCAGCAGCCAGGGACAGCGCAGAGGCAGGGCTAATGAAAAACTGTTTTTT CASSQGQRRGRANEKLFF
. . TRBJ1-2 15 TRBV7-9 TGTGCCAGCAGTCATCCCCCAGGGGAAACCTATGGCTACACCTTC CASSHPPGETYGYTF
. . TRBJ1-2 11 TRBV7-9 TGTGCCAGCAGCTTAAGTGAAGGCTACACCTTC CASSLSEGYTF
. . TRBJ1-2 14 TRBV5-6 TGTGCCAGCAGCCTAAATGTTGGAAGCTATGGCTACACCTTC CASSLNVGSYGYTF
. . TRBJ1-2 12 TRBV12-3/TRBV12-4 TGTGCCAGCACCTCGATAGGGTATGGCTACACCTTC CASTSIGYGYTF
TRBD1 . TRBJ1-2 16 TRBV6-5 TGTGCCAGCAGTTACTCGCCGATCGGGACAGGGGACGGCTACACCTTC CASSYSPIGTGDGYTF
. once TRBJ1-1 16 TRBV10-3 TGTGCCATCAGTGAGCAAAGGGAGTCGAGGAACACTGAAGCTTTCTTT CAISEQRESRNTEAFF
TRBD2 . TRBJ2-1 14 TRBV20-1 TGCAGTGCTAGTGGGGGGGGTTCCTACAATGAGCAGTTCTTC CSASGGGSYNEQFF
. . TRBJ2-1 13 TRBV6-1 TGTGCCAGCAGTGAAGCAACTTACAATGAGCAGTTCTTC CASSEATYNEQFF
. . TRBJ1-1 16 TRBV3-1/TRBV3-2 TGTGCCAGCAGCCAAAACCCGTTGAGGTTGGACACTGAAGCTTTCTTT CASSQNPLRLDTEAFF
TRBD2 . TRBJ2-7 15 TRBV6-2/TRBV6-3 TGTGCCAGCAGCCACCTAGCGGGAGGCTCCTACGAGCAGTACTTC CASSHLAGGSYEQYF
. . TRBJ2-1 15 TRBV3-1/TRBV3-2 TGTGCCAGCAGCCCGAGGGGCGGGGAAAACAATGAGCAGTTCTTC CASSPRGGENNEQFF
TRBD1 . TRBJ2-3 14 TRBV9 TGTGCCAGCAGGCCGGACAGGGGAACGGATACGCAGTATTTT CASRPDRGTDTQYF
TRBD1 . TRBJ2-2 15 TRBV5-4 TGTGCCAGCAGCTTGGACGGACAGGGGCCCGGGGAGCTGTTTTTT CASSLDGQGPGELFF
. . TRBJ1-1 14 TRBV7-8 TGTGCCAGCAGCCGCGGCGAGGGGGTAACTGAAGCTTTCTTT CASSRGEGVTEAFF
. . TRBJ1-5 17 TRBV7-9 TGTGCCAGCAGCTTAGTTCGGGGCGGGGGCTGGAATCAGCCCCAGCATTTT CASSLVRGGGWNQPQHF
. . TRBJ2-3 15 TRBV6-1 TGTGCCAGCAGTGAGGCTTCACGGGCCACAGATACGCAGTATTTT CASSEASRATDTQYF
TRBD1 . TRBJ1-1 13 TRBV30 TGTGCATTGAAAACAGGGGCCGGCACTGAAGCTTTCTTT CALKTGAGTEAFF
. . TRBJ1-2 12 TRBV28 TGTGCCAGTACACAGACGTGGGTCGGCTACACCTTC CASTQTWVGYTF
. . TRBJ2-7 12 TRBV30 TGTGCCTGGAGTGCGCAGGGATCCGAGCAGTACTTC CAWSAQGSEQYF
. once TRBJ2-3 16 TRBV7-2 TGTGCCAGCAGCCCTAGATGGGCATCTAGCACAGATACGCAGTATTTT CASSPRWASSTDTQYF
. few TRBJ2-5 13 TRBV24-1 TGTGCCACCGGGGAGGTAGGGAGGGAGACCCAGTACTTC CATGEVGRETQYF
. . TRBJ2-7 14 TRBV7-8 TGTGCCAGCAGCTTCTTGCGGGTGGGTATAGAGCAGTACTTC CASSFLRVGIEQYF